This is a list of T cell receptor beta chains from one sample in a study of molecular identifiers for immune sequencing clone quantification. TCRdb reprocessed the PCR reads via MiXCR and lists one record per CDR3 protein. Of hundreds of thousands of distinct CDR3 sequences listed, about 20% are singletons. The sequencing input was naive CD8+ T cells from blood, with Jurkat cell RNA spiked in. These receptors all come from a human donor in good health. Some libraries in this study had Jurkat cell RNA spiked in. CDR3s include the opening cysteine and the closing phenylalanine or tryptophan. The D gene is left open where the match is weak. Not all rows give a size; the values are once, few, many and, for expanded clones, a class.

size,length,V,D,J,CDR3,DNA
few,15,TRBV11-2,TRBD2,TRBJ2-1,CASTLGGGLYNEQFF,TGTGCCAGCACCCTGGGGGGAGGGCTTTACAATGAGCAGTTCTTC
many,12,TRBV6-2/TRBV6-3,NA,TRBJ1-5,CASSPAIQPQHF,TGTGCCAGCAGTCCCGCAATTCAGCCCCAGCATTTT
NA,14,TRBV28,TRBD1,TRBJ1-1,CAGSLAQGATEAFF,TGTGCCGGCAGTTTAGCACAGGGGGCCACTGAAGCTTTCTTT
NA,13,TRBV4-1,NA,TRBJ1-1,CASSHQSDNRAFF,TGCGCCAGCAGCCATCAATCGGACAATCGAGCTTTCTTT
NA,15,TRBV7-2,NA,TRBJ1-2,CASSLVTGTPYGYTF,TGTGCCAGCAGCTTAGTCACAGGAACTCCCTATGGCTACACCTTC
many,15,TRBV5-5,NA,TRBJ1-1,CASSGEQRTRTEAFF,TGTGCCAGCAGCGGGGAACAGCGTACGAGGACTGAAGCTTTCTTT
few,20,TRBV7-2,TRBD2,TRBJ2-2,CASSLVVASGRAFGTGELFF,TGTGCCAGCAGCTTAGTCGTGGCTAGCGGGAGGGCCTTCGGCACCGGGGAGCTGTTTTTT
many,16,TRBV25-1,NA,TRBJ2-3,CASSEITVAGTDTQYF,TGTGCCAGCAGTGAAATAACGGTAGCGGGCACAGATACGCAGTATTTT
many,14,TRBV7-9,NA,TRBJ2-7,CASGPGTESYEQYF,TGTGCCAGCGGACCGGGAACCGAGTCCTACGAGCAGTACTTC
many,14,TRBV25-1,NA,TRBJ2-7,CASRSGQGIYEQYF,TGTGCCAGTCGGTCCGGGCAGGGGATCTACGAGCAGTACTTC
many,14,TRBV6-2/TRBV6-3,NA,TRBJ2-7,CASSSDRLLNEQYF,TGTGCCAGCAGTTCGGACCGTTTACTGAACGAGCAGTACTTC
few,13,TRBV4-2,NA,TRBJ2-1,CASSQGPDNEQFF,TGTGCCAGCAGCCAAGGTCCGGACAATGAGCAGTTCTTC
many,15,TRBV4-2,TRBD2,TRBJ2-7,CASSQELAGEGEQYF,TGTGCCAGCAGCCAAGAACTAGCGGGAGAAGGGGAGCAGTACTTC
many,13,TRBV7-6,NA,TRBJ2-2,CASSLAQAGELFF,TGTGCCAGCAGCTTAGCGCAAGCCGGGGAGCTGTTTTTT
NA,17,TRBV4-3,NA,TRBJ2-3,CASSQGRWESDEDTQYF,TGCGCCAGCAGCCAAGGGAGGTGGGAGTCTGATGAAGATACGCAGTATTTT
NA,18,TRBV28,TRBD1,TRBJ2-7,CASSLGYPGQQISYEQYF,TGTGCCAGCAGTTTAGGGTACCCGGGACAGCAAATATCCTACGAGCAGTACTTC
few,12,TRBV27,NA,TRBJ2-7,CASSLLTGEQYF,TGTGCCAGCAGTTTATTGACAGGCGAGCAGTACTTC
many,14,TRBV6-5,TRBD1,TRBJ2-2,CASSYGTGTGELFF,TGTGCCAGCAGTTACGGGACAGGCACCGGGGAGCTGTTTTTT
many,12,TRBV18,TRBD1,TRBJ2-7,CASSETGDEQYF,TGTGCCAGCTCAGAGACAGGGGACGAGCAGTACTTC
many,15,TRBV4-2,NA,TRBJ2-7,CASSPGTLTSYEQYF,TGTGCCAGCAGCCCCGGGACACTGACCTCCTACGAGCAGTACTTC
many,12,TRBV6-2/TRBV6-3,NA,TRBJ1-1,CASSYGPIEAFF,TGTGCCAGCAGTTACGGTCCCATTGAAGCTTTCTTT
many,19,TRBV6-2/TRBV6-3,TRBD1,TRBJ1-1,CASSYESTGTGYMNTEAFF,TGTGCCAGCAGTTACGAGTCTACCGGGACAGGATACATGAACACTGAAGCTTTCTTT
many,13,TRBV27,NA,TRBJ2-2,CASSFRWTGELFF,TGTGCCAGCAGTTTTAGATGGACCGGGGAGCTGTTTTTT
many,19,TRBV4-2,NA,TRBJ2-3,CASSQDQTGTTWSTDTQYF,TGTGCCAGCAGCCAAGATCAGACGGGGACAACCTGGTCCACAGATACGCAGTATTTT
few,17,TRBV16,TRBD1,TRBJ1-5,CASSQSPGTGGFQPQHF,TGTGCCAGCAGCCAATCCCCTGGGACAGGGGGCTTTCAGCCCCAGCATTTT
many,11,TRBV19,NA,TRBJ1-1,CASSTSVEAFF,TGTGCCAGTAGTACTTCCGTTGAAGCTTTCTTT
NA,13,TRBV4-3,NA,TRBJ2-7,CASSQGITYEQYF,TGCGCCAGCAGCCAAGGAATTACCTACGAGCAGTACTTC
NA,12,TRBV27,NA,TRBJ2-7,CASTGLSNEQYF,TGTGCCAGTACAGGGCTTTCTAACGAGCAGTACTTC
NA,14,TRBV2,TRBD1,TRBJ2-7,CASSGDRATYEQYF,TGTGCCAGCAGTGGGGACAGGGCCACCTACGAGCAGTACTTC
NA,15,TRBV29-1,NA,TRBJ1-2,CSVLLGGSPNYGYTF,TGCAGCGTTTTACTGGGCGGCTCTCCTAACTATGGCTACACCTTC
many,11,TRBV7-2,NA,TRBJ2-5,CASSTKETQYF,TGTGCCAGCAGCACAAAAGAGACCCAGTACTTC
many,13,TRBV27,NA,TRBJ1-1,CASSFMGSTEAFF,TGTGCCAGCAGTTTTATGGGATCCACTGAAGCTTTCTTT
few,16,TRBV7-9,NA,TRBJ2-7,CASSPSWGAGSYEQYF,TGTGCCAGCAGCCCATCCTGGGGGGCAGGGTCCTACGAGCAGTACTTC
many,18,TRBV7-2,TRBD2,TRBJ2-2,CASSQNPLGDYVTGELFF,TGTGCCAGCAGCCAAAACCCGCTCGGGGACTACGTGACCGGGGAGCTGTTTTTT
NA,15,TRBV7-9,TRBD1,TRBJ2-7,CASSLGGQGAYEQHF,TGTGCCAGCAGCTTAGGGGGACAGGGGGCCTACGAGCAGCACTTC
NA,18,TRBV24-1,TRBD2,TRBJ2-6,CATSDSERDESGANVLTF,TGTGCCACCAGTGATTCAGAGCGGGACGAATCTGGGGCCAACGTCCTGACTTTC
NA,17,TRBV2,TRBD1,TRBJ2-6,CASTGWTGLPGANVPTF,TGTGCCAGCACGGGTTGGACAGGTCTTCCTGGGGCCAACGTCCCGACTTTC
few,12,TRBV10-1,NA,TRBJ1-6,CARPPYNSPLHF,TGCGCCAGACCGCCCTATAATTCACCCCTCCACTTT
many,13,TRBV20-1,TRBD2,TRBJ2-1,CSAPTSGANEQFF,TGCAGTGCTCCGACTAGCGGGGCCAATGAGCAGTTCTTC
many,15,TRBV4-3,TRBD1,TRBJ2-7,CASSQAGTGLYEQYF,TGCGCCAGCAGCCAAGCAGGGACAGGGTTATACGAGCAGTACTTC
many,14,TRBV5-1,NA,TRBJ2-5,CASSLEFGEETQYF,TGCGCCAGCAGCTTGGAGTTCGGCGAAGAGACCCAGTACTTC
NA,14,TRBV6-5,TRBD1,TRBJ1-1,CASSYGTGDTEAFF,TGTGCCAGCAGTTACGGGACAGGGGACACTGAAGCTTTCTTT
many,16,TRBV14,TRBD2,TRBJ2-1,CASSQEASGAYNEQFF,TGTGCCAGCAGCCAAGAGGCCAGCGGGGCCTACAATGAGCAGTTCTTC